One and the same sample provided the 23 T cell receptor beta chains below, sequenced in a study of blood T cell repertoires in COVID-19. The assay was immunoSEQ multiplex PCR, and TCRdb's table has in-frame clones only and misses some. The sample contains 150,000 to 200,000 clones, around 81% of which appear only once. Sequenced input: peripheral blood. These receptor sequences come from a human donor with acute or convalescent COVID-19. The donor label of this sample is uncertain.

The genes are TRBV18 and TRBJ1-6; possibly TRBD1 for D (5 bases). The CDR3 spans 17 residues. Germline V CDR1 and CDR2: KGHSH, LQKENI. V lost 6 bases, J lost 10 bases, and 25 bases lay in between. The CDR3 bases are TGTGCCAGCTCGCCCGGCCCTCGGCGGGGGACCGCCTCACCCCTCCACTTT. Its translation: CASSPGPRRGTASPLHF.

The chain joins TRBV7-8 to TRBJ2-7; 8 bases align to TRBD1. The CDR3 length is 14 residues. Unmatched junction bases numbered 11, after V lost 6 bases and J lost 7 bases. The germline V gene encodes CDR1 SGHVS and CDR2 FQNEAQ. The CDR3 bases are TGTGCCAGCAGAAATGCCCGAACAGGGGGGGAGCAGTACTTC. This translates into CASRNARTGGEQYF.

This clone was observed a handful of times. The chain combines TRBV3-1 (or the pseudogene TRBV3-2) with TRBJ1-2; 7 bases fit TRBD1. The trim removed 4 bases at V and 6 bases at J, leaving 5 bases unmatched. The CDR3 runs 13 residues. The germline V gene has CDR1 LGHDT and CDR2 YNNKEL (reference sequence). The CDR3 DNA reads TGTGCCAGCAGCCTCTCGACAGGGAATGGCTACACCTTC. Amino acids: CASSLSTGNGYTF.

The chain couples TRBV7-3 to TRBJ2-1, with 7 bases identical to TRBD2. The CDR3 runs to 15 residues. V lost 5 bases to trimming and J lost 8 bases; unmatched junction nucleotides: 12. Germline assignment: CDR1 SGHTA and CDR2 FQGTGA. CDR3 in amino acids: CASSLGLVSNDEQFF. The CDR3 DNA follows: TGTGCCAGCAGCCTAGGACTAGTGAGTAACGATGAGCAGTTCTTC.

The gene calls are TRBV29-1 and TRBJ1-1; D possibly corresponds to TRBD1 (5 bases). Germline-derived CDR1 and CDR2 are SQVTM and ANQGSEA. This CDR3 is built from 12 residues. V was cut by 3 bases and J by 1 base, with 6 bases left in between. This CDR3 reads CSVDRANTEAFF. For the CDR3, the DNA is TGCAGCGTTGACAGGGCGAACACTGAAGCTTTCTTT.

In the case of this clone: One end of the junction does not line up with germline, which may come from a read error. J is TRBJ1-5 and V is TRBV28; no firm D call. The CDR3 is 14 amino acids. CDR1 is MDHEN and CDR2 is SYDVKM in the germline V gene. CDR3 residues: CASSLSQSNQPQHF. In DNA, the CDR3 is TGTGCCAGCAGCTTATCCCAGAGCAATCAGCCCCAGCATTTT.

This clone was picked up one time. In nucleotides, the CDR3 is TGTGCAAGTCGCTTAGGAGGTAGCGGGGTTTGCACAGATACGCAGTATTTT. It specifies CASRLGGSGVCTDTQYF. V is TRBV12-2 and J is TRBJ2-3; TRBD2 is taken as the D call from the table, unchecked against the DNA. TRBV12-2 is termed a pseudogene. The CDR3 extends over 17 amino acids.

The V call is TRBV7-3, the J call TRBJ2-4, with D unresolved. Trimming shortened V by 4 bases and J by 2 bases, and 12 bases separated the two germline ends. CDR1 is SGHTA, CDR2 FQGTGA, per germline. The CDR3 is 15 residues long. The CDR3 protein is CASSSSGGTKNIQYF. DNA of the CDR3: TGTGCCAGCAGCTCGTCCGGCGGAACCAAAAACATTCAGTACTTC.

The J gene is TRBJ2-3, the V gene TRBV11-3; TRBD1 agrees at 7 bases. Germline loops: CDR1 SGHNT, CDR2 YENEEA. This CDR3 contains 14 residues. The V gene end was trimmed by 4 bases and the J gene end by 6 bases; junction bases not matched to a gene: 7. The CDR3 DNA reads TGTGCCAGCAGCTCCGGGACAGTAGAGGATACGCAGTATTTT. As protein: CASSSGTVEDTQYF.

The sample holds one count of this clone. The chain is built from TRBV10-2 and TRBJ2-7, with 12 bases identical to TRBD2. CDR3 length: 16 residues. The junction had 6 bases not matched to a gene; V was cut back by 4 bases and J by 2 bases. CDR1 and CDR2 (germline): WSHSY, SAAADI. CDR3 nucleotide sequence: TGCGCCAGCAGTGTTACGACTAGCGGGAGACCCTACGAGCAGTACTTC. Amino acid sequence: CASSVTTSGRPYEQYF.

This chain joins TRBV3-1 (or the pseudogene TRBV3-2) and TRBJ2-2; D might be TRBD2 (5 bases). Germline V gene lookup returns CDR1 LGHDT and CDR2 YNNKEL (reference sequence). Trimming took off 1 base at V and 2 bases at J, with 8 bases between the two ends. This CDR3 contains 15 residues. CDR3: CASSQGLLNTGELFF. For the CDR3, the DNA is TGTGCCAGCAGCCAAGGACTATTAAACACCGGGGAGCTGTTTTTT.

V gene TRBV9 combines with J gene TRBJ1-2; 8 bases map to TRBD1. Germline CDR1 reads SGDLS; CDR2 reads YYNGEE. CDR3 length: 14 amino acids. The V gene end was trimmed by 4 bases and the J gene end by 4 bases; junction bases not matched to a gene: 6. The CDR3 DNA follows: TGTGCCAGCAGCCCCGGACAGGGCTTCTATGGCTACACCTTC. This encodes CASSPGQGFYGYTF.

This chain connects TRBV28 to TRBJ2-6; D is unclear. Germline assignment: CDR1 MDHEN and CDR2 SYDVKM. This CDR3 has 13 residues. V lost 6 bases to trimming and J lost 1 base, with 4 bases between them. For the CDR3, the DNA is TGTGCCAGCAGACGGTCTGGGGCCAACGTCCTGACTTTC. It encodes CASRRSGANVLTF.

This clone appeared a few times. In DNA form, the CDR3 reads TGTGCCAGCAGCTTAGAGGGGACTAGCGGGAGGATCGGGGAGCTGTTTTTT. The encoded protein is CASSLEGTSGRIGELFF. The J gene is TRBJ2-2, the V gene TRBV7-3; TRBD2 matches 15 bases. Germline CDR1 and CDR2: SGHTA and FQGTGA. The CDR3 spans 17 residues. The V gene end was trimmed by 2 bases and the J gene end by 7 bases; junction bases not matched to a gene: 5.

The sample holds a few counts of this clone. CDR3 region: CASSFLGGVEQYF. The CDR3 coding sequence is TGCGCCAGCAGCTTTTTAGGAGGGGTCGAGCAGTACTTC. The chain has TRBV4-1 and TRBJ2-7; tentatively, D is TRBD2 (6 bases). The CDR3 extends over 13 amino acids. Trimming took off 5 bases at V and 6 bases at J, with 14 bases between the two ends. Germline CDR1 is MGHRA and CDR2 is YSYEKL.

This chain connects TRBV10-2 to TRBJ2-7; tentative D call: TRBD1 (6 bases). The V gene lost 6 bases and the J gene lost 0 bases, with 15 bases spanning the gap. The CDR3 consists of 15 residues. CDR1 is WSHSY, CDR2 SAAADI, per germline. CDR3 region: CASSGQGPLSYEQYF. As DNA, the CDR3 is TGCGCCAGCAGCGGTCAGGGGCCCCTCTCCTACGAGCAGTACTTC.

The rearrangement links TRBV5-1 to TRBJ1-1; possibly TRBD1 for D (6 bases). CDR3 length equals 15 residues. Trimming removed 2 bases at V and 2 bases at J, with 13 bases between. From germline, CDR1 is SGHRS and CDR2 YFSETQ. CDR3 loop: CASSFRPGTNTEAFF. DNA for the CDR3: TGCGCCAGCAGCTTCCGCCCCGGGACAAACACTGAAGCTTTCTTT.

The CDR3 bases are TGTGCCAGCAGCTTATCCCGAACGGGAGTCAGCACAGATACGCAGTATTTT. Translation: CASSLSRTGVSTDTQYF. This chain joins TRBV11-3 and TRBJ2-3; TRBD2 is a possible D gene (6 bases). The CDR3 contains 17 residues. V lost 2 bases to trimming and J lost 0 bases, with 15 bases between them. Germline loops: CDR1 SGHNT, CDR2 YENEEA.

The chain carries TRBV5-1 and TRBJ1-2, with D perhaps TRBD1 (6 bases). CDR3 length: 15 residues. Deletions cut 3 bases from V and 4 bases from J, with 16 bases between. Germline CDR1 and CDR2: SGHRS and YFSETQ. The CDR3, as DNA: TGCGCCAGCAGCTCACCTCAAGGGGGAATCTATGGCTACACCTTC. Translated, it gives CASSSPQGGIYGYTF.

The count of this clone is one. The chain joins TRBV3-1 (or the pseudogene TRBV3-2) to TRBJ2-1, with D tentatively TRBD2 (6 bases). Germline V CDR1 and CDR2: LGHDT, YNNKEL (reference sequence). The CDR3 contains 14 residues. Trimming cost V 1 base and J 6 bases, with 10 bases left between them. The CDR3 bases are TGTGCCAGCAGCCAAGCGCGGGGCTTCAATGAGCAGTTCTTC. It translates to CASSQARGFNEQFF.

The chain combines TRBV5-8 with TRBJ2-7; D is unclear. V lost 4 bases to trimming and J lost 7 bases, with 21 bases between them. This CDR3 is 15 amino acids long. From germline, CDR1 is SGHTS and CDR2 YDEGEE. The CDR3 sequence: CASSPRQALRLEQYF. The CDR3 bases are TGTGCCAGCAGCCCACGCCAGGCCTTACGTTTAGAGCAGTACTTC.

The chain carries TRBV5-1 and TRBJ2-5; TRBD2 is a possible D gene (6 bases). V lost 0 bases to trimming and J lost 5 bases, with 17 bases between them. The V gene's germline CDR1 is SGHRS and CDR2 YFSETQ. The CDR3 is made up of 16 amino acids. This chain's CDR3 is CASSLVPRRGGETQYF. CDR3 DNA sequence: TGCGCCAGCAGCTTGGTGCCCCGGAGGGGCGGCGAGACCCAGTACTTC.

The chain recombines TRBV28 with TRBJ1-4, with a weak D call TRBD1 (6 bases). The CDR3 covers 16 residues. The germline CDR1 and CDR2 sequences are MDHEN and SYDVKM. V shed 6 bases and J shed 4 bases, with 18 bases lying between them. DNA for the CDR3: TGTGCCAGCAGACAGGGAAGGGCCTCATATAATGAAAAACTGTTTTTT. Translation gives CASRQGRASYNEKLFF.